The 4 T cell receptor beta chains in this list originate from one sample, sequenced in a study of CD8 T cells in acute hepatitis C reinfection. The repertoire was sequenced with immunoSEQ multiplex PCR; TCRdb's copy has only in-frame clones and lacks some. The data show tens of thousands of clones, approximately 83% seen once. Time point denoted: naive CD8 control sorted from an acute-time-point sample. Sequenced sample: naive CD8+ T cells from PBMCs. These receptors came from a woman between 18 and 29 years old who spontaneously cleared hepatitis C infection.

The chain combines TRBV6-6 with TRBJ2-5, with 9 bases aligning to TRBD1. The CDR3 runs to 16 residues. The V gene end was trimmed by 7 bases and the J gene end by 4 bases; junction bases not matched to a gene: 13. CDR1 is MNHNY and CDR2 is SVGAGI in the germline V gene (reference sequence). The CDR3 protein is CASKRGGTGFVETQYF. DNA for the CDR3: TGTGCCAGCAAGCGTGGCGGGACAGGGTTCGTAGAGACCCAGTACTTC.

This chain uses TRBV6-6 with TRBJ1-2; D unresolved. V was cut by 8 bases and J by 8 bases, with 15 bases left in between. CDR3 length: 12 amino acids. Looked up from germline, CDR1 is MNHNY and CDR2 is SVGAGI (reference sequence). In nucleotides, the CDR3 is TGTGCCAGCCTATCGGGAAGTAACGGCTACACCTTC. This translates into CASLSGSNGYTF.

J is TRBJ1-2 and V is TRBV4-1; TRBD1 agrees at 12 bases. V lost 0 bases to trimming and J lost 8 bases; unmatched junction nucleotides: 10. CDR3 length: 17 amino acids. CDR1 and CDR2 from the germline V gene are MGHRA and YSYEKL. CDR3 protein: CASSQEGLGQGAEGYTF. CDR3 sequence (DNA): TGCGCCAGCAGCCAAGAAGGTTTGGGACAGGGGGCAGAAGGCTACACCTTC.

This rearrangement joins TRBV30 to TRBJ1-3, with TRBD1 matching over 7 bases. CDR1 and CDR2 (germline): GTSNPN, SVGIG (reference sequence). The trim removed 0 bases at V and 8 bases at J, leaving 7 bases unmatched. The CDR3 length is 14 residues. As DNA, the CDR3 is TGTGCCTGGAGTGTGACAGGGATTGGGGACACCATATATTTT. It encodes CAWSVTGIGDTIYF.